This TCR beta chain stems from a study of cytomegalovirus exposure and HLA in healthy donors. This clone was seen only once. Its antigen is unidentified. Samples came from healthy bone marrow donors. Researchers ran the PCR with 60 Vbeta and 13 Jbeta primers. Sequenced by immunoSEQ multiplex PCR; TCRdb stores in-frame clones only, minus some. Counted here are 140,000 to 150,000 clones, around 78% occurring once; the ten biggest clones make up over 2%. Study-level results: TCR beta sequences reportedly predicted most subjects' HLA-A and HLA-B alleles accurately. Fewer N-insertions than the approximately 700-donor mean were reportedly shown by an Asian-associated ancestry cluster in a later analysis. Upon later analysis, HLA-associated TCR beta chains proved more clonally expanded than other, equally common chains.

This CDR3 is 13 amino acids long. Germline V gives CDR1 LNHDA, CDR2 SQIVND (reference sequence). The J segment lost 3 bases and the V segment lost 3 bases, leaving 1 base of the junction unmatched. The clonotype comes from a woman under 30 in good health and CMV-seropositive. This chain uses TRBV19 with TRBJ2-5; TRBD1 agrees at 7 bases. Sequenced material: PBMCs. The CDR3 DNA follows: TGTGCCAGTAGTATGGGACAGAAAGAGACCCAGTACTTC. Its protein product is CASSMGQKETQYF.